This T cell receptor beta chain was identified in a study of technical replicates of blood from a handful of donors. The CDR3 covers 17 residues. Trimming removed 3 bases at V and 4 bases at J, with 22 bases between. Looked up from germline, CDR1 is SGDLS and CDR2 is YYNGEE. Using immunoSEQ multiplex PCR, the repertoire was profiled, and TCRdb retains in-frame clones only, with some absent. This sample carries 60,000 to 65,000 clones, around 92% of them seen once, and the ten largest clones take roughly 4.2%. V is TRBV9 and J is TRBJ1-1; the D gene is possibly TRBD1 (6 bases). The sample was PBMCs. The sequence came from a human donor in good health. Some clones in this sample may be carry-over from other donors' samples. This CDR3 reads CASSAQGYSESATEAFF. DNA of the CDR3: TGTGCCAGCAGCGCCCAGGGGTATTCGGAATCGGCCACTGAAGCTTTCTTT.